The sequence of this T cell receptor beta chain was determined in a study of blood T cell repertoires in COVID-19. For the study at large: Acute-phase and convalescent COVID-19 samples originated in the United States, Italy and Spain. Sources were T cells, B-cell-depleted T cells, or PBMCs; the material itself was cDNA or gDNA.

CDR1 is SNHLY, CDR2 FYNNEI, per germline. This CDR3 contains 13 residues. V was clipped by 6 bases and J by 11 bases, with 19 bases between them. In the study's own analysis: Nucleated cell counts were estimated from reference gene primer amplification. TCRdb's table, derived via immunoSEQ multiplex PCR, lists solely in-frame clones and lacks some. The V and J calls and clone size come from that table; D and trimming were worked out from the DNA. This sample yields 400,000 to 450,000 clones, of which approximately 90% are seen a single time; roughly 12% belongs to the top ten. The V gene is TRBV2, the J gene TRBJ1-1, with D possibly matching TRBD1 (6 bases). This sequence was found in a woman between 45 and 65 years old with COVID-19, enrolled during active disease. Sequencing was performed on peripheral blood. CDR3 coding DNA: TGTGCCAGCAGCCCCAGGGGTTCCGCTGGGGCTTTCTTT. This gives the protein CASSPRGSAGAFF.